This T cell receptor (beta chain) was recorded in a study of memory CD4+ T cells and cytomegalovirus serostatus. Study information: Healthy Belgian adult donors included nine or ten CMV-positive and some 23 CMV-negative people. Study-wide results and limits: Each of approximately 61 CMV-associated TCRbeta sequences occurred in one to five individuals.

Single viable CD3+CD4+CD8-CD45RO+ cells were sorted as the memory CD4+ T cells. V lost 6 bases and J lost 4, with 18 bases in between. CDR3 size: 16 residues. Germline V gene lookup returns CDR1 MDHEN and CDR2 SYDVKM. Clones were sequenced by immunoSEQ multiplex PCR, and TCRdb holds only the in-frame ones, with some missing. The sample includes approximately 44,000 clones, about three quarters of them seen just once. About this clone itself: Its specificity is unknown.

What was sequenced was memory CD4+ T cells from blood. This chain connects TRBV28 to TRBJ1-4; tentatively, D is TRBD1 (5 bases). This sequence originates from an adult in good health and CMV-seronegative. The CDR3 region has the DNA TGTGCCAGCAGACGGGGGGGTATCGACAGTAATGAAAAACTGTTTTTT. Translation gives CASRRGGIDSNEKLFF. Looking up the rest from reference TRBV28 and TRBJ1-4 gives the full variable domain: DVKVTQSSRYLVKRTGEKVFLECVQDMDHENMFWYRQDPGLGLRLIYFSYDVKMKEKGDIPEGYSVSREKKERFSLILESASTNQTSMYLCASRRGGIDSNEKLFFGSGTQLSVL.